This TCR beta chain came from a study of response to subunit inactivated influenza vaccine. Findings of the study overall: The authors put forward the suggestion that each seasonal influenza vaccination may bring in only a limited number of new T cells.

Using its own MiXCR run on the RT-PCR reads, TCRdb lists one record per CDR3 protein. The sample consists of around 650,000 distinct CDR3 sequences, less than 20% of them appearing once. Note on this clonotype: Its matching antigen is unknown.

Germline CDR1 and CDR2: MDHEN and SYDVKM. Trimming left V 6 bases short and J 11 bases short, with 20 bases between. The CDR3 is 14 amino acids. This TCR came from a man aged 45-65 years who received an inactivated influenza vaccine. This chain connects TRBV28 to TRBJ2-4; weak D call: TRBD1 (5 bases). The sample consisted of PBMCs from blood, taken roughly 12 days after vaccination. In DNA, the CDR3 is TGTGCCAGCAGCGCCGACAGCCCCGAGTGGTTTCAGTACTTC. Translation: CASSADSPEWFQYF.